Many counts were recorded for the clone carrying this T cell receptor (beta chain). Its antigen is currently unknown. The sample originates from a study of T-cell reconstitution after alpha-beta-depleted transplantation in children. Study-level points and caveats: Roughly two months post-transplant, alpha-beta T cells reportedly originated from several hundred graft clones that had expanded. Some patients showed high day-60 TCRbeta diversity, which derived from surviving recipient T cells and thymic progenitors.

Unique molecular identifiers were used to barcode this TCRbeta library. TCRdb processed the PCR reads anew with MiXCR; each CDR3 protein has one entry. Seen here are 550,000 to 800,000 distinct CDR3 sequences, around 12% observed once, and the top ten hold around 0.8%. Germline assignment: CDR1 DFQATT and CDR2 SNEGSKA (reference sequence). CDR3 length: 16 residues. Trimming removed 5 bases from V and 6 bases from J, with 23 bases in between. The sequence was obtained from a girl aged 2 to 10 with congenital amegakaryocytic thrombocytopenia, due to receive a stem cell transplant. The chain uses TRBV20-1 and TRBJ2-1, with D tentatively TRBD2 (6 bases). Sequenced material: PBMCs, taken before TCRalphabeta/CD19-depleted stem cell transplant. The CDR3 DNA sequence: TGCAGTGCTTTACCACTAGCCTTGCGTTCAGGCAATGAGCAGTTCTTC. It translates to CSALPLALRSGNEQFF.